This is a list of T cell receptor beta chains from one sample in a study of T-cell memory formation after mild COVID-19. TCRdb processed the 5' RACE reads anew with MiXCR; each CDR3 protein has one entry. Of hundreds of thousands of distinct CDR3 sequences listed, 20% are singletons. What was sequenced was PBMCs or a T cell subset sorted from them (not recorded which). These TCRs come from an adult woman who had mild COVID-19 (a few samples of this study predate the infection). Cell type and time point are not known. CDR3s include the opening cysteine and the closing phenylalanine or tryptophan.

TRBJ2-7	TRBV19	CASSTGLAASYEQYF
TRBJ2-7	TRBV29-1	CSVGLGSYEQYF
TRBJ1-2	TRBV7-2	CASSYRKSDYGYTF
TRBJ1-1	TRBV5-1	CASTRGSGNTEAFF
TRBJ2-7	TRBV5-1	CASSMTGQGAIEQYF
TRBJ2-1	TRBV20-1	CSAKLAGEGQFF
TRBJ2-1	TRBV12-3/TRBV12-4	CASSLEGAGGPYEQFF
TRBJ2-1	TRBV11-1	CASRAPSGVVFF
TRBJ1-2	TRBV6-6	CASSPSGAGYTF
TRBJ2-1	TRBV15	CATSTGQDYNEQFF
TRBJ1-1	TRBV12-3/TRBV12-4	CASSGDRRNTEAFF
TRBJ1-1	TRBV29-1	CSVAGSTEAFF
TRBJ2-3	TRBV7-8	CASSLQGARRDTQYF
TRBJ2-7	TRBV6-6	CASSYADSYEQYF
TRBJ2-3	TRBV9	CASSVAQTADTQYF
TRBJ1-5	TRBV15	CATKDRGSNQPQHF
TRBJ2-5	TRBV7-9	CASSSASGGGETQYF
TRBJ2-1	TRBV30	CAWSQNYNEQFF
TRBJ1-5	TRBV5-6	CASSQTTTGRGSNQPQHF
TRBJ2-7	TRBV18	CASSSKEKTGSYEQYF
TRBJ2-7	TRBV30	CAWSVHGGYYYEQYF
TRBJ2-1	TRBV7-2	CASSLGPLIDEQFF
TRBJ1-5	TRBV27	CASRSTGMDSQPQHF
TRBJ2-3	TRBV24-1	CATSDFRRENPDTQYF
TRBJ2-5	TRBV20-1	CSASRREYGETQYF
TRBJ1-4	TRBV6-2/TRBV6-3	CASCGSTNEKLFF
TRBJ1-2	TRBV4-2	CASSQDFGSNYGYTF
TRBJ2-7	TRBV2	CASSYLMTGQLYEQYF
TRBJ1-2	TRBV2	CASSDLRADGYTF
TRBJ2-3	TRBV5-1	CASSLEGLRTDTQYF
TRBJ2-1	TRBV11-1	CASSLRTSGRDEQFF
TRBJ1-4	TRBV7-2	CASSLDRRRTRKEGKLFF
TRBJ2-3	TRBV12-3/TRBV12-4	CASSLQQGSSDTQYF
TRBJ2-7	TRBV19	CASSSPTSGRVYEQYF
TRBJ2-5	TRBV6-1	CASSPRVWETQYF
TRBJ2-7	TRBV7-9	CASSHRGLGTTHEQYF
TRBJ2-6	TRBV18	CASSPTGANVLTF
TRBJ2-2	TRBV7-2	CASSLARVTGTSGNTGELFF
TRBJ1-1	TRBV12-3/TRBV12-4	CASSQRDRMNTEAFF
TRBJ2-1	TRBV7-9	CASSLVPGLAVSSSYNEQFF
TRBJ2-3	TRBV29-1	CSVVTSGASTDTQYF
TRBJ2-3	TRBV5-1	CASRWQGKADTQYF
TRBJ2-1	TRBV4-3	CASSQDLENNEQFF
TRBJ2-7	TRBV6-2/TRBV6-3	CASSQTTSQVYEQYF
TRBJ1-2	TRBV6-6	CASSYLGQGEPNYGYTF
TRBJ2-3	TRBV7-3	CASSSDADTQYF
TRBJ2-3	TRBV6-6	CASRPPGVTDTQYF
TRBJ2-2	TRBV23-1	CASSHCGCRTRVRTPGSCFF
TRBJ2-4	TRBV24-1	CATSDSRGLAKNIQYF
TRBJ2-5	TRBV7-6	CASSLEDRRETQYF